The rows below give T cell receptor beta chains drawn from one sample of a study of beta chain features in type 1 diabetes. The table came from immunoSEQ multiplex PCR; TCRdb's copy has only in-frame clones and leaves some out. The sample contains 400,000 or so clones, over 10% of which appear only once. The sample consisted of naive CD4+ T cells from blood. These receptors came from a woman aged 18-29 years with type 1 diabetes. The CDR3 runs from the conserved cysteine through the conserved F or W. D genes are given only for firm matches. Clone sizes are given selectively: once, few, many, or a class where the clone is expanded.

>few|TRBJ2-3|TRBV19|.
TGTGCCAGTAGCACGTTCGGTATGGCAGATACGCAGTATTTT
CASSTFGMADTQYF
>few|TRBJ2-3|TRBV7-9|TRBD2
TGTGCCAGTACTAGCGCCTACACAGATACGCAGTATTTT
CASTSAYTDTQYF
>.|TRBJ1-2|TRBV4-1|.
TGCGCCAGCAGCCAGGGGGCCAACTATGGCTACACCTTC
CASSQGANYGYTF
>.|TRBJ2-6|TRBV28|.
TGTGCCAGCAGTTTTGAGGGTTTCAGCTCTGGGGCCAACGTCCTGACTTTC
CASSFEGFSSGANVLTF
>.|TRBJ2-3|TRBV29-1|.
TGCAGCGTTGGGCCTGGTACAGATACGCAGTATTTT
CSVGPGTDTQYF
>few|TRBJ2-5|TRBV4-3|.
TGCGCCAGCAGCCAAGACCCAGGTTTCGGGGGACAAGAGACCCAGTACTTC
CASSQDPGFGGQETQYF
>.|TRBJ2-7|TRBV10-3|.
TGTGCCATCAGTGAATTGGGAACAGGGCGCTCCTACGAGCAGTACTTC
CAISELGTGRSYEQYF
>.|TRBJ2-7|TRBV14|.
TGTGCCAGCAGCCAAGATCTCCGCGAGCAGTACTTC
CASSQDLREQYF
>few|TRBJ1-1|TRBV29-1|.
TGCAGCGCCCGAGGAGGGAGGACGAACACTGAAGCTTTCTTT
CSARGGRTNTEAFF
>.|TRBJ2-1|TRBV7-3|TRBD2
TGTGCCAGCAGCCTACCGGGGACTAGCGGGAGCAATGAGCAGTTCTTC
CASSLPGTSGSNEQFF
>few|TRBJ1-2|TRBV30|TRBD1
TGTGCCTGGAGTCGGACAGGGTCCGGCTACACCTTC
CAWSRTGSGYTF
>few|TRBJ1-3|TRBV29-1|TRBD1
TGCAGCGTGACAGGGTCCTCTGGAAACACCATATATTTT
CSVTGSSGNTIYF
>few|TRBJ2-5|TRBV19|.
TGTGCCAGTAGTGCGCCGCAAGAGACCCAGTACTTC
CASSAPQETQYF
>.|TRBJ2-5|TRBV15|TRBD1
TGTGCCACCAGCAGAGGTACTCCCGGGACAGGGGACGAGACCCAGTACTTC
CATSRGTPGTGDETQYF
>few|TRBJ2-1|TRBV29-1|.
TGCAGCGGAACCTCTAGCAATGAGCAGTTCTTC
CSGTSSNEQFF
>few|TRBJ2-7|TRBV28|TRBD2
TGTGCCAGCAGGACTAGCGGGAGTTACGAGCAGTACTTC
CASRTSGSYEQYF
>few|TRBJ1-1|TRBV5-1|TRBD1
TGCGCCAGCAGCGTGCACCATGGGACAGGGGCTGAAGCTTTCTTT
CASSVHHGTGAEAFF